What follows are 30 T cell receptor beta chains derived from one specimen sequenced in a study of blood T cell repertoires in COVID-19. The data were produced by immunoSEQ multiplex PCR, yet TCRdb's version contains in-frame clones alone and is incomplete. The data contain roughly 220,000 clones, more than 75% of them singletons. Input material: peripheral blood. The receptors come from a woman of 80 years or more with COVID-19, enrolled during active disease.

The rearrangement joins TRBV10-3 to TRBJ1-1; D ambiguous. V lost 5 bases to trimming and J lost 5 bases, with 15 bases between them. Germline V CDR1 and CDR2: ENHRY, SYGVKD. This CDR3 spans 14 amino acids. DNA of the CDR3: TGTGCCATCAGTTTCGAACCTTCGGGGACTGAAGCTTTCTTT. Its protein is CAISFEPSGTEAFF.

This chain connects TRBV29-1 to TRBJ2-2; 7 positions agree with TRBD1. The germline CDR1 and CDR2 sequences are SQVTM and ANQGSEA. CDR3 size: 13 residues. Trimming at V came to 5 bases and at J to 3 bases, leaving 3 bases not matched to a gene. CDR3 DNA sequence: TGCAGCGTTACGGACAGGTACACCGGGGAGCTGTTTTTT. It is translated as CSVTDRYTGELFF.

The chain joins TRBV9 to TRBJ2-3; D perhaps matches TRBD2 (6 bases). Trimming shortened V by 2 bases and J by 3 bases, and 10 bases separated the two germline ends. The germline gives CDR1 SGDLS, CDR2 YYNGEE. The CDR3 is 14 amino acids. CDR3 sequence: CASSVGRGTDTQYF. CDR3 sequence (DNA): TGTGCCAGCAGCGTCGGGCGGGGAACAGATACGCAGTATTTT.

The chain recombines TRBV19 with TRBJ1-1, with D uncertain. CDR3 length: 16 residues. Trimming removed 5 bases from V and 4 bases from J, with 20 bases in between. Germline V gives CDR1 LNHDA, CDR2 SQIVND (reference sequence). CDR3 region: CASSGGDLLRITEAFF. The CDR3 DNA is TGTGCCAGTAGTGGTGGAGATCTGCTGAGGATCACTGAAGCTTTCTTT.

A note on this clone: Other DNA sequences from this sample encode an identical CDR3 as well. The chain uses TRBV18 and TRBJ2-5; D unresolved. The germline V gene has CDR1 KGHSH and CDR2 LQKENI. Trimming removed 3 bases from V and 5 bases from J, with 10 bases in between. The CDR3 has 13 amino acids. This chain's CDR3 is CASSPGQKETQYF. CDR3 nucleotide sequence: TGTGCCAGCTCACCGGGCCAGAAGGAGACCCAGTACTTC.

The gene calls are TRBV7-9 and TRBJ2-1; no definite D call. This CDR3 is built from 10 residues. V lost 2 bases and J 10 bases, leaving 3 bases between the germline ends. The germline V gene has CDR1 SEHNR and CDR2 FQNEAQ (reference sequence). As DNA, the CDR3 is TGTGCCAGCAGCTTACAAGAGCAGTTCTTC. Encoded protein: CASSLQEQFF.

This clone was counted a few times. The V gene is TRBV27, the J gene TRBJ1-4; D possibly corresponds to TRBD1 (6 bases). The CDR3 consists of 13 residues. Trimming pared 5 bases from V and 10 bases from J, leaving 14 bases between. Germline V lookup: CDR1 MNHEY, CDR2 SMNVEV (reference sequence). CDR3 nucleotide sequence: TGTGCCAGCAGTCTCCAACGAGGGGGAAAACTGTTTTTT. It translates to CASSLQRGGKLFF.

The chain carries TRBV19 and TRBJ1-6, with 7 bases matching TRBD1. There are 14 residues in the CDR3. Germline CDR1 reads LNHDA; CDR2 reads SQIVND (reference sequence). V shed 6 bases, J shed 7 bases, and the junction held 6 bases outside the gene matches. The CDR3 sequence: CASSWGQSNSPLHF. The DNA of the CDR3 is TGTGCCAGTAGCTGGGGACAGTCCAATTCACCCCTCCACTTT.

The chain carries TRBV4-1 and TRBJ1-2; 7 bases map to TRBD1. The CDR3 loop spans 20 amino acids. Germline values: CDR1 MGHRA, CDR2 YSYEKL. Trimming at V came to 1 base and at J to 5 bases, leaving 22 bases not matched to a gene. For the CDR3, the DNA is TGCGCCAGCAGCCAAGCCTTATACGACAGGGAGGTGCGACTGTGGTATGGCTACACCTTC. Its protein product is CASSQALYDREVRLWYGYTF.

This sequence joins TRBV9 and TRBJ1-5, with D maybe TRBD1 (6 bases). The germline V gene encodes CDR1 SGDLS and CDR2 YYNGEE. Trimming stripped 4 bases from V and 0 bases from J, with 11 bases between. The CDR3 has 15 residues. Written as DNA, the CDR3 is TGTGCCAGCAGCTCACAGGGTCGTAGCAATCAGCCCCAGCATTTT. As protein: CASSSQGRSNQPQHF. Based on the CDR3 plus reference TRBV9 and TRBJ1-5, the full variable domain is DSGVTQTPKHLITATGQRVTLRCSPRSGDLSVYWYQQSLDQGLQFLIQYYNGEERAKGNILERFSAQQFPDLHSELNLSSLELGDSALYFCASSSQGRSNQPQHFGDGTRLSIL.

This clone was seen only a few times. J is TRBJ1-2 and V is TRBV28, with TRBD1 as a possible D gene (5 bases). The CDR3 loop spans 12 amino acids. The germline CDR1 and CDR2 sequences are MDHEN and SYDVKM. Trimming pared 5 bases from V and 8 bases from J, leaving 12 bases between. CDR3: CASSGTKGGYTF. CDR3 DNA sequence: TGTGCCAGCAGTGGAACTAAGGGGGGCTACACCTTC.

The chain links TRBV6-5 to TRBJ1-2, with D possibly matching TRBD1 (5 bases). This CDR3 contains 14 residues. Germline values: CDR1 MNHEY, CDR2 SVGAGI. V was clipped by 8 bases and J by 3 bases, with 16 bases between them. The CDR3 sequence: CASSQGRSDYGYTF. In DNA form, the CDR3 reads TGTGCCAGCTCCCAGGGAAGGTCGGACTATGGCTACACCTTC.

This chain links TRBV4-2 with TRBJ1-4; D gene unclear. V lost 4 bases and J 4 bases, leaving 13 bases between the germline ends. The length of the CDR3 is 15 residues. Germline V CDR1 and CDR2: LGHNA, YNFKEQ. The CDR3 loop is CASSLSDLVNEKLFF. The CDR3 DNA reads TGTGCCAGCAGCCTATCTGATTTAGTTAATGAAAAACTGTTTTTT.

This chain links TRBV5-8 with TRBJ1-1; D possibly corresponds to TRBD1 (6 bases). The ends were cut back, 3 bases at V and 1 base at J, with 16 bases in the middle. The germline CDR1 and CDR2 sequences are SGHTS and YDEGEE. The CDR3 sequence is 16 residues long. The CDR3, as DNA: TGTGCCAGCAGCTCAGGTCACGGACAGCCGAACACTGAAGCTTTCTTT. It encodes CASSSGHGQPNTEAFF.

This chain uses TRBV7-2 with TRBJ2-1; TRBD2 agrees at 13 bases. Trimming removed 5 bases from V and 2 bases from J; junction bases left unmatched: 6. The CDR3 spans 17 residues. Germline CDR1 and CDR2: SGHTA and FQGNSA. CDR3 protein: CASSIRLAGGPYNEQFF. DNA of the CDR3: TGTGCCAGCAGCATACGACTAGCGGGAGGACCCTACAATGAGCAGTTCTTC.

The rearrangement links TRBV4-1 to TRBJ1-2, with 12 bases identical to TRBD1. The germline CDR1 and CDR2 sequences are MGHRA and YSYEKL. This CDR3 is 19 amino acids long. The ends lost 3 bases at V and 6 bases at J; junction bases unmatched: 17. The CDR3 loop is CASSQIIRDRGRGGHGYTF. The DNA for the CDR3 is TGCGCCAGCAGCCAGATTATCCGGGACAGGGGGCGCGGAGGTCATGGCTACACCTTC.

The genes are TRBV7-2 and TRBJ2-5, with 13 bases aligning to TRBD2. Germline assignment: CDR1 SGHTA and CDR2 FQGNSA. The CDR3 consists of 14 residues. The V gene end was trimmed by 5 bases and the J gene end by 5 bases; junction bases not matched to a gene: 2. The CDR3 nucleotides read TGTGCCAGCAGCGGGACTAGCGGGATTGAGACCCAGTACTTC. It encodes CASSGTSGIETQYF.

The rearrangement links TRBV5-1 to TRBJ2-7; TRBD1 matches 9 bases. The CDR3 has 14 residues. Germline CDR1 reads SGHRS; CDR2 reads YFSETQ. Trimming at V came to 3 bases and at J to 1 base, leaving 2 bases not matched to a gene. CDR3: CASSSTGGSYEQYF. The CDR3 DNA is TGCGCCAGCAGCTCGACAGGGGGATCCTACGAGCAGTACTTC.

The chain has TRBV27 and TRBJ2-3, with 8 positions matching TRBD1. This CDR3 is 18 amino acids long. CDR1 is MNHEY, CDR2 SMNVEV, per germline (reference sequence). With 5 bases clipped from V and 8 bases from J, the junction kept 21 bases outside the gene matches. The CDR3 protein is CASSGRGRSSGQRTTQYF. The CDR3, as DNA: TGTGCCAGCAGTGGCAGGGGGCGTTCCTCGGGACAACGGACTACGCAGTATTTT.

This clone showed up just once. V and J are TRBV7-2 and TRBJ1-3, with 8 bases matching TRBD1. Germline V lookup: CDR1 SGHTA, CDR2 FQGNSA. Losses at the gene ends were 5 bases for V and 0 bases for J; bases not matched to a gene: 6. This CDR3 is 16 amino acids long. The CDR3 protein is CASSVGQAHSGNTIYF. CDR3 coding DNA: TGTGCCAGCAGCGTGGGACAGGCGCACTCTGGAAACACCATATATTTT.

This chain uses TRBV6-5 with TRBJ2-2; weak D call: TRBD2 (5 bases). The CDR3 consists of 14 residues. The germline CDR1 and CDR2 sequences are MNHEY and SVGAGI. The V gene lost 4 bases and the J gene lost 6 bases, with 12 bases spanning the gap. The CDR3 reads CASSSARRAGELFF. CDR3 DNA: TGTGCCAGCAGTTCCGCGCGGCGGGCCGGGGAGCTGTTTTTT.

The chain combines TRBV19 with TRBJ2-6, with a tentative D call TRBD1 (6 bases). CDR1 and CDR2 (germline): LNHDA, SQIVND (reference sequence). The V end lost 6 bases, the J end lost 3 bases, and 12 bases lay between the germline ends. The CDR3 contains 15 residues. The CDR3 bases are TGTGCCAGTAGCCGACAGGTGTATGGGGCCAACGTCCTGACTTTC. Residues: CASSRQVYGANVLTF.

CDR3 in DNA: TGCGCCAGCAGCCAACCCGACAGGGGAGGTATCAACAATGAGCAGTTCTTC. Translated, it gives CASSQPDRGGINNEQFF. The J gene is TRBJ2-1, the V gene TRBV4-1, with 8 bases aligning to TRBD1. Germline CDR1 and CDR2: MGHRA and YSYEKL. V was clipped by 2 bases and J by 5 bases; unmatched bases: 11. CDR3 length equals 17 residues.

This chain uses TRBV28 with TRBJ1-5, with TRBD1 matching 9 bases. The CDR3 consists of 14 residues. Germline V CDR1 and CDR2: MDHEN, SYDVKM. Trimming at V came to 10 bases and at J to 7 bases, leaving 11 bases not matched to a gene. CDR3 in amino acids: CATSETGGGQPQHF. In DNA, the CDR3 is TGTGCCACCTCCGAGACAGGGGGAGGACAGCCCCAGCATTTT.

DNA of the CDR3: TGTGCCAGCAGGGATCCGGGACTAGCTCCCAATGAGCAGTTCTTC. Translated, it gives CASRDPGLAPNEQFF. The chain employs TRBV6-6 and TRBJ2-1, with TRBD2 matching over 9 bases. In germline, CDR1 is MNHNY, CDR2 SVGAGI (reference sequence). The CDR3 extends over 15 amino acids. Losses at the gene ends were 6 bases for V and 6 bases for J; bases not matched to a gene: 9.

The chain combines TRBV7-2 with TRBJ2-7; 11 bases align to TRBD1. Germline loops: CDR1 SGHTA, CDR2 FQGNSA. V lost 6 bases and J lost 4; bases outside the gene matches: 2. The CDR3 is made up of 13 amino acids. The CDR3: CASRDRGPYEQYF. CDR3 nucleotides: TGTGCCAGCAGGGACAGGGGGCCTTACGAGCAGTACTTC.

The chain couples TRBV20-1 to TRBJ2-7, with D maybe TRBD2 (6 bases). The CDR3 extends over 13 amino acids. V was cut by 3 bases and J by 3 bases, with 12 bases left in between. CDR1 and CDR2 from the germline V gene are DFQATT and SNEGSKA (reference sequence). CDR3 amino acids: CSASSGTYYEQYF. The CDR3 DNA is TGCAGTGCTAGTTCCGGGACTTACTACGAGCAGTACTTC.

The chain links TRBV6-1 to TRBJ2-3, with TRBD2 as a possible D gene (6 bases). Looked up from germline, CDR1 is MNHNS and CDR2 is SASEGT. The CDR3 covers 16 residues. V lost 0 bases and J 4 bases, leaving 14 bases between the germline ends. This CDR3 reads CASSEAGGVAADTQYF. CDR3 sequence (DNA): TGTGCCAGCAGTGAAGCGGGGGGAGTGGCGGCAGATACGCAGTATTTT.

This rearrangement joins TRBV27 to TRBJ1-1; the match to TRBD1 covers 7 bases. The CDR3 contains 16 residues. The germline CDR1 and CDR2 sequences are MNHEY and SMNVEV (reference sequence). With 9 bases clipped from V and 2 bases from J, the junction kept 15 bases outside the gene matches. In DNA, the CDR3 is TGTGCCAGTACTCAGAATCCGGGACAGCGCAACACTGAAGCTTTCTTT. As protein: CASTQNPGQRNTEAFF.

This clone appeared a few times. The CDR3 here is CASSWGVENTEAFF. The DNA of the CDR3 is TGCGCCAGCAGCTGGGGGGTGGAGAACACTGAAGCTTTCTTT. This chain links TRBV5-1 with TRBJ1-1, with TRBD1 as a possible D gene (5 bases). The CDR3 has 14 amino acids. From germline, CDR1 is SGHRS and CDR2 YFSETQ. V shed 3 bases and J shed 1 base, with 10 bases lying between them.